One and the same sample provided the 22 T cell receptor beta chains below, sequenced in a study of blood T cell repertoires in COVID-19. The repertoire was sequenced with immunoSEQ multiplex PCR; TCRdb's copy has only in-frame clones and lacks some. This sample has about 190,000 clones, with around 79% found just once. The material sequenced was peripheral blood. Receptor source: a man over 45 who had recovered from COVID-19.

The V gene is TRBV20-1, the J gene TRBJ2-1; 8 positions agree with TRBD2. The CDR3 contains 14 residues. The germline V gene has CDR1 DFQATT and CDR2 SNEGSKA (reference sequence). J was trimmed by 8 bases and V by 3 bases; bases with no gene match: 9. CDR3 sequence reads: CSASRGSGIDEQFF. The CDR3 DNA reads TGCAGTGCTAGTAGAGGTAGCGGGATCGATGAGCAGTTCTTC.

The chain recombines TRBV23-1 with TRBJ1-4, with TRBD1 matching over 7 bases. TRBV23-1 is an ORF, with its function uncertain. J was trimmed by 5 bases and V by 8 bases; bases with no gene match: 8. The CDR3 contains 14 residues. The CDR3 loop reads CASPEDRINEKLFF. CDR3 coding DNA: TGCGCCAGCCCCGAGGACAGGATCAATGAAAAACTGTTTTTT.

This chain connects TRBV5-1 to TRBJ1-3; 8 nucleotides match TRBD1. The CDR3 contains 15 residues. Germline assignment: CDR1 SGHRS and CDR2 YFSETQ. V was clipped by 4 bases and J by 2 bases; unmatched bases: 5. DNA of the CDR3: TGCGCCAGCAGCGAGATGACAGGGGCTGGAAACACCATATATTTT. This translates into CASSEMTGAGNTIYF.

The chain carries TRBV5-1 and TRBJ1-2; 9 bases match TRBD1. The CDR3 sequence is 16 residues long. With V trimmed by 0 bases and J by 6 bases, 9 bases remained unmatched. Per the germline V gene, CDR1 is SGHRS and CDR2 is YFSETQ. This CDR3 is CASSLALPGTGHGYTF. The CDR3, as DNA: TGCGCCAGCAGCTTGGCCCTACCGGGGACAGGGCATGGCTACACCTTC.

This chain uses TRBV7-2 with TRBJ2-1; TRBD2 aligns across 8 bases. V shed 1 base, J shed 8 bases, and the junction held 4 bases outside the gene matches. Looked up from germline, CDR1 is SGHTA and CDR2 is FQGNSA. The CDR3 has 14 amino acids. In DNA, the CDR3 is TGTGCCAGCAGCTTAGTGAGCGGGAGCGATGAGCAGTTCTTC. Translated, it gives CASSLVSGSDEQFF. Filled out from reference TRBV7-2 and TRBJ2-1, the complete variable domain reads GAGVSQSPSNKVTEKGKDVELRCDPISGHTALYWYRQSLGQGLEFLIYFQGNSAPDKSGLPSDRFSAERTGGSVSTLTIQRTQQEDSAVYLCASSLVSGSDEQFFGPGTRLTVL.

The rearrangement uses TRBV28 and TRBJ1-4; D possibly corresponds to TRBD1 (6 bases). CDR1 and CDR2 from the germline V gene are MDHEN and SYDVKM. This CDR3 spans 15 amino acids. Deletions cut 3 bases from V and 6 bases from J, with 14 bases between. This CDR3 is CASSLLQGLDEKLFF. CDR3 coding DNA: TGTGCCAGCAGTTTGCTGCAGGGGCTGGATGAAAAACTGTTTTTT. The full variable domain, with the rest looked up from reference TRBV28 and TRBJ1-4, is DVKVTQSSRYLVKRTGEKVFLECVQDMDHENMFWYRQDPGLGLRLIYFSYDVKMKEKGDIPEGYSVSREKKERFSLILESASTNQTSMYLCASSLLQGLDEKLFFGSGTQLSVL.

This clone was picked up many times. The chain carries TRBV10-3 and TRBJ2-7, with TRBD2 matching over 14 bases. J gave up 2 bases and V 3 bases, and 6 bases lay outside the gene matches. This CDR3 is built from 17 residues. Germline V lookup: CDR1 ENHRY, CDR2 SYGVKD. The CDR3 here is CAISEPGLAGATYEQYF. The CDR3 bases are TGTGCCATCAGTGAACCGGGACTAGCGGGAGCCACCTACGAGCAGTACTTC.

This clone appeared a single time. This chain links TRBV11-2 with TRBJ2-1; 7 bases are a match to TRBD2. The J segment lost 6 bases and the V segment lost 2 bases, leaving 4 bases of the junction unmatched. From germline, CDR1 is SGHAT and CDR2 FQNNGV. The CDR3 runs to 14 residues. The CDR3 region is CASSLSPSGNEQFF. CDR3 nucleotides: TGTGCCAGCAGCTTATCCCCTAGCGGCAATGAGCAGTTCTTC.

V gene TRBV5-6 combines with J gene TRBJ1-4; 9 bases line up with TRBD1. Per germline, CDR1 SGHDT and CDR2 YYEEEE. V shed 0 bases, J shed 6 bases, and the junction held 6 bases outside the gene matches. This CDR3 contains 16 residues. The CDR3 sequence: CASSLAVTGGDEKLFF. The CDR3, as DNA: TGTGCCAGCAGCTTGGCCGTGACAGGGGGAGATGAAAAACTGTTTTTT.

This clone was counted between two and nine times. The chain uses TRBV11-3 and TRBJ2-5; D gene ambiguous. This CDR3 is built from 14 residues. Per the germline V gene, CDR1 is SGHNT and CDR2 is YENEEA. Trimming took off 1 base at V and 1 base at J, with 7 bases between the two ends. CDR3 amino acids: CASSLGPGQETQYF. In nucleotides, the CDR3 is TGTGCCAGCAGCTTAGGGCCGGGCCAAGAGACCCAGTACTTC.

This clone has more than one count but fewer than ten. The V gene is TRBV28, the J gene TRBJ1-2, with D perhaps TRBD1 (5 bases). Trimming left V 3 bases short and J 4 bases short, with 12 bases between. This CDR3 region has 14 residues. In germline, CDR1 is MDHEN, CDR2 SYDVKM. CDR3 amino acids: CASSFPDKFYGYTF. The CDR3 nucleotides are TGTGCCAGCAGTTTCCCGGACAAGTTCTATGGCTACACCTTC.

This sequence joins TRBV11-2 and TRBJ1-6, with D possibly matching TRBD1 (5 bases). Looked up from germline, CDR1 is SGHAT and CDR2 is FQNNGV. Trimming cost V 2 bases and J 6 bases, with 8 bases left between them. This CDR3 has 14 amino acids. Here the CDR3 reads CASSLQGSNSPLHF. The CDR3 DNA reads TGTGCCAGCAGCTTACAGGGAAGTAATTCACCCCTCCACTTT.

This chain links TRBV2 with TRBJ2-1; possibly TRBD1 for D (5 bases). Germline loops: CDR1 SNHLY, CDR2 FYNNEI. The CDR3 extends over 14 amino acids. Trimming took off 6 bases at V and 0 bases at J, with 9 bases between the two ends. The CDR3 region is CASSTDTSYNEQFF. DNA of the CDR3: TGTGCCAGCAGCACGGACACCTCCTACAATGAGCAGTTCTTC.

The chain has TRBV30 and TRBJ2-7; maybe TRBD2 (7 bases). CDR3 length equals 17 residues. Germline V CDR1 and CDR2: GTSNPN, SVGIG (reference sequence). V was pared by 2 bases and J by 6 bases, with 26 bases between. In DNA, the CDR3 is TGTGCCTGGAGTCCCCTCCCGGGACTATGGTCGGGGGCCGAGCAGTACTTC. Its translation: CAWSPLPGLWSGAEQYF.

The chain is built from TRBV19 and TRBJ2-3; possibly TRBD2 for D (6 bases). Trimming pared 9 bases from V and 10 bases from J, leaving 20 bases between. Germline V gene data show CDR1 as LNHDA and CDR2 as SQIVND (reference sequence). This CDR3 has 13 amino acids. CDR3 coding DNA: TGTGCCAGCAGCCGGGGACTTTACCAAGCGCAGTATTTT. Translation: CASSRGLYQAQYF.

The chain is built from TRBV3-1 (or the pseudogene TRBV3-2) and TRBJ2-5; 10 nucleotides line up with TRBD2. CDR1 LGHDT and CDR2 YNNKEL come from the germline V gene (reference sequence). This CDR3 is 16 amino acids long. After removal of 4 bases from V and 5 bases from J, the junction contained 10 bases not matched to a gene. CDR3 in amino acids: CASSRELAGAGETQYF. CDR3 DNA: TGTGCCAGCAGCCGCGAGCTAGCGGGAGCCGGGGAGACCCAGTACTTC.

The rearrangement links TRBV19 to TRBJ2-3; D is uncertain. V lost 3 bases, J lost 1 base, and 5 bases lay in between. This CDR3 has 13 amino acids. Germline CDR1 is LNHDA and CDR2 is SQIVND (reference sequence). The CDR3 nucleotides read TGTGCCAGTAGTATCACAGGCACAGATACGCAGTATTTT. Protein sequence: CASSITGTDTQYF.

The chain joins TRBV5-5 to TRBJ1-2; D remains unclear. This CDR3 spans 16 amino acids. V was clipped by 0 bases and J by 4 bases, with 16 bases between them. Per the germline V gene, CDR1 is SGHKS and CDR2 is YYEKEE (reference sequence). Here the CDR3 reads CASSLDGGGSSYGYTF. In nucleotides, the CDR3 is TGTGCCAGCAGCTTGGATGGTGGCGGGAGCTCCTATGGCTACACCTTC.

The chain has TRBV2 and TRBJ2-5; 11 nucleotides match TRBD2. The length of the CDR3 is 16 residues. Germline trimming cut 5 bases from V and 0 bases from J; bases unmatched to any gene: 5. From germline, CDR1 is SNHLY and CDR2 FYNNEI. The CDR3 region is CASSSLGLADQETQYF. Here the CDR3 DNA reads TGTGCCAGCAGTTCCTTGGGACTAGCGGACCAAGAGACCCAGTACTTC.

The chain uses TRBV2 and TRBJ1-2; no clear D. Germline V gene sequence: CDR1 SNHLY, CDR2 FYNNEI. The length of the CDR3 is 13 residues. Trimming cost V 10 bases and J 5 bases, with 17 bases left between them. The CDR3 is CATVEGSSYGYTF. The CDR3 DNA follows: TGTGCCACCGTAGAGGGCAGTTCATATGGCTACACCTTC.

The rearrangement joins TRBV2 to TRBJ2-5; 8 bases agree with TRBD2. This CDR3 comprises 14 residues. Germline CDR1 reads SNHLY; CDR2 reads FYNNEI. The ends lost 6 bases at V and 0 bases at J; junction bases unmatched: 3. CDR3 sequence (DNA): TGTGCCAGCAGGATAGCGGGAAACCAAGAGACCCAGTACTTC. It codes for CASRIAGNQETQYF.

The chain combines TRBV18 with TRBJ2-7; D may be TRBD1 (5 bases). Between the trimmed V and J ends, which lost 4 bases and 6 bases, there was a span of 10 bases. The CDR3 totals 12 residues. Germline CDR1 and CDR2: KGHSH and LQKENI. CDR3 amino acids: CASSLSQGEQYF. The DNA of the CDR3 is TGTGCCAGCTCACTGAGTCAGGGCGAGCAGTACTTC.